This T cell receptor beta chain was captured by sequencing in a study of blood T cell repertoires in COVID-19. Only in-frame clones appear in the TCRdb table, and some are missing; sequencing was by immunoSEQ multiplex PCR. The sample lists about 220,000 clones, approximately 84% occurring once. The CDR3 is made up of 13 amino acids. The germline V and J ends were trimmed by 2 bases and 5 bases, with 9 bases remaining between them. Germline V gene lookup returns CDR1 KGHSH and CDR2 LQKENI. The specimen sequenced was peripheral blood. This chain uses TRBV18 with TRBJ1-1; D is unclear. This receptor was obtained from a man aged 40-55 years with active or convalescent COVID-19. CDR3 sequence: CASSPARRTEAFF. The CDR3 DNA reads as TGTGCCAGCTCACCAGCACGGAGGACTGAAGCTTTCTTT.